This T cell receptor (beta chain) is drawn from a study of CD8 T cells in Susac syndrome (dated by TCRdb to the late 2010s). Describing the broader study: Among the Susac syndrome patients who were sequenced, clinically active disease was present in six and clinical remission was observed in under ten. Whether CD8+ T cell activation and differentiation in Susac syndrome was antigen driven was tested using repertoire sequencing. At blood withdrawal, Susac syndrome patients were therapy-naive, treated with corticosteroids (with IVIg additionally given to some), or treated with IVIg alone. Broader findings and caveats from the paper: The CD4+ T cell repertoire of patients with Susac syndrome showed no detectable clonal expansion. The number of individuals in the TCR sequencing and HLA analysis was acknowledged as relatively small.

High-throughput TCR beta sequencing profiled peripheral blood CD8+ and CD4+ T cells from healthy donors, Susac syndrome patients and multiple sclerosis patients. Recently defined diagnostic criteria for definite or probable disease were met by the Susac syndrome patients. Bulk CD8+ and CD4+ T cells were purified by magnetic negative isolation, while CD8+ TEMRA cells were enriched using FACS. Blood was collected in EDTA tubes and processed within 24 hours, with PBMCs isolated through density gradient centrifugation. PBMCs intended for TCR sequencing were frozen in liquid nitrogen and were later thawed in a 37 degrees C water bath. Purity of sorted or isolated CD4+, CD8+ and CD8+ TEMRA cells was at least 90%. With respect to this clonotype: It has no known antigen specificity. It has no much larger one-base neighbor in the sample; base qualities were not kept.

RNA was extracted with the RNeasy kit and 0.5 to 1 ug was reverse transcribed using random hexamers. TCR beta CDR3 regions were amplified with the immunoSEQ multiplex PCR assay covering 54 Vbeta and 13 Jbeta segments. PCR amplification bias was corrected by using a synthetic template baseline for primer optimization and computational correction. Per the original workflow: Only productive sequences were kept, with reads annotated to V, D and J genes according to IMGT and analyzed in immunoSEQ Analyzer. Clonality was computed as one minus Shannon entropy normalized by log2 of the number of productive unique sequences. For each patient and control, public and private clones were evaluated among the 100 most prevalent clones. Clones were defined as Susac-specific when absent from the healthy and MS cohorts, from about 1,100 published viral clones and from other ImmuneACCESS disease sequences. TCRdb's own reprocessing of the public reads used fastp at Q25 and MiXCR and kept productive beta chains. When rows share a CDR3 protein, they turn into one entry using the most common DNA and genes. TCRdb, not the authors, supplied the V and J calls. This sample holds 120,000 to 150,000 distinct CDR3 sequences; roughly 95% were observed only once. In total, the top ten clones hold approximately 0.08% of the sample.

The junction shows trimming of 7 bases on V and 5 bases on J, plus 14 bases between the germline ends. Including the terminal cysteine and phenylalanine, the CDR3 comprises 12 residues. Solely the CDR3 DNA is kept, with 36 bases framed from the first base. From the germline V gene, CDR1 is SQVTM and CDR2 is ANQGSEA. The origin of this receptor is a human donor with Susac syndrome. This chain is built from TRBV29-1 and TRBJ2-5; TRBD2 might be the D gene, on 6 matching bases. Sequenced material: CD4+ T cells from PBMCs. The nucleotide sequence reads as follows: TGCAGCGCCGGGGGTCGGGGGGAGACCCAGTACTTC. This encodes CSAGGRGETQYF.